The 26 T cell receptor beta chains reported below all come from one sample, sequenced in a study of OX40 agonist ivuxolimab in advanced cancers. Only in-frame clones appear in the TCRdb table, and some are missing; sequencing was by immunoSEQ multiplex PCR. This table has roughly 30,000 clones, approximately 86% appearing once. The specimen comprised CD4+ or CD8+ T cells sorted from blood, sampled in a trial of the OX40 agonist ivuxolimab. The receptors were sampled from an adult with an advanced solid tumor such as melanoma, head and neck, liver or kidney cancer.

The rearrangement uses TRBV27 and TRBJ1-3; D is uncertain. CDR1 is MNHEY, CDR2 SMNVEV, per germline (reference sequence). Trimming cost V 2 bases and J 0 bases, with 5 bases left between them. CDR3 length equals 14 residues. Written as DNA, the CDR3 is TGTGCCAGCAGTTTAGGGGTCTCTGGAAACACCATATATTTT. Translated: CASSLGVSGNTIYF.

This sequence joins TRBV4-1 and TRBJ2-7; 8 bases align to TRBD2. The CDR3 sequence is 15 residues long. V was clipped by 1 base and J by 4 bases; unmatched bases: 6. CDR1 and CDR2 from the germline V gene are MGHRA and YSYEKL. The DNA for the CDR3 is TGCGCCAGCAGCCAAGTGTCCAGCGGGAGTTACGAGCAGTACTTC. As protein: CASSQVSSGSYEQYF.

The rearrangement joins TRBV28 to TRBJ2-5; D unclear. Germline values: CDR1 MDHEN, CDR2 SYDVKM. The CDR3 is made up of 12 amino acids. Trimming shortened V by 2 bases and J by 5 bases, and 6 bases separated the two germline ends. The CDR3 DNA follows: TGTGCCAGCAGTTTAGGGTTGGAGACCCAGTACTTC. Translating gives CASSLGLETQYF.

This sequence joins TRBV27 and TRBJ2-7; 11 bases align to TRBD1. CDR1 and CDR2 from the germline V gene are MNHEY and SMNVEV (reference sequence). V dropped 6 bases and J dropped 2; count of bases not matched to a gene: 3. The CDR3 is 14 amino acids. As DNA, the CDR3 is TGTGCCAGCAGGTCGGGACAGGGGGCCTACGAGCAGTACTTC. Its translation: CASRSGQGAYEQYF.

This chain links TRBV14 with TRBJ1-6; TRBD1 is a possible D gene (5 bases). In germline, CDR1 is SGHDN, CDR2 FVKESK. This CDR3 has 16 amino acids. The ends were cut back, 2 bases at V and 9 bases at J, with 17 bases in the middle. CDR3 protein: CASSQRDRARGSPLHF. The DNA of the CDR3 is TGTGCCAGCAGCCAACGGGACCGGGCTCGGGGTTCACCCCTCCACTTT.

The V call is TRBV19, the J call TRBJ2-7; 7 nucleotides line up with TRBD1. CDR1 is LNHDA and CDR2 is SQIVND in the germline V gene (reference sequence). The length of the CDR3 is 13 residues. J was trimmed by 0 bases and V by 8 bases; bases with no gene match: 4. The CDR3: CASGPGGSYEQYF. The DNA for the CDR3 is TGTGCCAGTGGCCCAGGGGGCTCCTACGAGCAGTACTTC.

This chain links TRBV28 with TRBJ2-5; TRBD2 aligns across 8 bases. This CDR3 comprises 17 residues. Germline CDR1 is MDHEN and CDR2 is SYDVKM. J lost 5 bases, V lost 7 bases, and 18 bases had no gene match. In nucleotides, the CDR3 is TGTGCCAGCAATCCCCTTAGCGGGGAGGTCCCCGGTGAGACCCAGTACTTC. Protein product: CASNPLSGEVPGETQYF.

The CDR3 reads CASSEGQYNQPQHF. The CDR3 coding sequence is TGTGCCAGCAGTGAGGGGCAGTACAATCAGCCCCAGCATTTT. The chain carries TRBV2 and TRBJ1-5; perhaps TRBD1 as D (5 bases). CDR3 length: 14 residues. Germline assignment: CDR1 SNHLY and CDR2 FYNNEI. V was shortened by 3 bases and J by 3 bases, with 9 bases between the two germline ends.

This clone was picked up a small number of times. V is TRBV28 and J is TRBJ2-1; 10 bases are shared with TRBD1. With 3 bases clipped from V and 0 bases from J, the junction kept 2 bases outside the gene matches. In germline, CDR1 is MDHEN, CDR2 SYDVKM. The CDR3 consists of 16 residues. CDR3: CASSLRTGGSYNEQFF. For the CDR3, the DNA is TGTGCCAGCAGTTTGAGGACAGGGGGCTCCTACAATGAGCAGTTCTTC.

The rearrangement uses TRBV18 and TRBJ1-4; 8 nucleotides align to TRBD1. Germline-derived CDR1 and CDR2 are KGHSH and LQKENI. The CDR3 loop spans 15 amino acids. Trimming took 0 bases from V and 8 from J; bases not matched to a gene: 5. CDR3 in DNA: TGTGCCAGCTCACCACCGACAGGGGTCCGAGAAAAACTGTTTTTT. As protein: CASSPPTGVREKLFF.

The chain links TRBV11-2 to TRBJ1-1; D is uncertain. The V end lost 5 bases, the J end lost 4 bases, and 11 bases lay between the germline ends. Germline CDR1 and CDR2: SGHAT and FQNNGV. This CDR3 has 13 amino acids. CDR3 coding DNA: TGTGCCAGCAGCCGGATGGGGATCACTGAAGCTTTCTTT. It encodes CASSRMGITEAFF. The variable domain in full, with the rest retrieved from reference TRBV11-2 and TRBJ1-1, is EAGVAQSPRYKIIEKRQSVAFWCNPISGHATLYWYQQILGQGPKLLIQFQNNGVVDDSQLPKDRFSAERLKGVDSTLKIQPAKLEDSAVYLCASSRMGITEAFFGQGTRLTVV.

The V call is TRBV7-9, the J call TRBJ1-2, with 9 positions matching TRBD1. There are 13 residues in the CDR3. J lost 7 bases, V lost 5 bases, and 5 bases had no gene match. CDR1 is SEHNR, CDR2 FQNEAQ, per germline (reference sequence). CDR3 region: CASSPRDRVGYTF. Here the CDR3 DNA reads TGTGCCAGCAGCCCCCGGGACAGGGTTGGCTACACCTTC.

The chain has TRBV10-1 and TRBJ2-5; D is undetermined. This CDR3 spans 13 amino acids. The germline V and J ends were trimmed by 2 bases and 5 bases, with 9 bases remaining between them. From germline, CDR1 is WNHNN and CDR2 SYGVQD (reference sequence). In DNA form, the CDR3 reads TGCGCCAGCAGTGAGCCTCCCCAGGAGACCCAGTACTTC. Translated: CASSEPPQETQYF.

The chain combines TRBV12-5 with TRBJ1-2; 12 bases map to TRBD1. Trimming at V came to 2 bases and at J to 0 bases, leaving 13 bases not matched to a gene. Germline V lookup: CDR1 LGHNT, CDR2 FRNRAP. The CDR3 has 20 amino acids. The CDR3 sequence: CASGLPPPGTGGLANYGYTF. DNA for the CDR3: TGTGCTAGTGGTTTGCCTCCTCCGGGGACAGGGGGCCTAGCTAACTATGGCTACACCTTC.

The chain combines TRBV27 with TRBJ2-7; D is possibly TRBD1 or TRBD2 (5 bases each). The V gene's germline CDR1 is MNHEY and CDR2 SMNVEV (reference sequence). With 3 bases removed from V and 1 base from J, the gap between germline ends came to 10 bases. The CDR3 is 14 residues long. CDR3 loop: CASSFGDGSYEQYF. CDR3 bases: TGTGCCAGCAGTTTCGGGGACGGTTCCTACGAGCAGTACTTC.

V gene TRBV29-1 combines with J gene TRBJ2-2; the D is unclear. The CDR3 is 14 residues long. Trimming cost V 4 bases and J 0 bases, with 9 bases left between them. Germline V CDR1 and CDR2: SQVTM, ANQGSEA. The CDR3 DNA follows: TGCAGCGTTGCCACCTTCTCGAACACCGGGGAGCTGTTTTTT. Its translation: CSVATFSNTGELFF.

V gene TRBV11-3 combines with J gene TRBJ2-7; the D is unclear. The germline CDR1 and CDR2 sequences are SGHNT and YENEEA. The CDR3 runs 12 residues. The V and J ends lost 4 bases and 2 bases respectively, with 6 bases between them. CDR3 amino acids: CASSSNPYEQYF. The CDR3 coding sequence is TGTGCCAGCAGCTCCAACCCCTACGAGCAGTACTTC.

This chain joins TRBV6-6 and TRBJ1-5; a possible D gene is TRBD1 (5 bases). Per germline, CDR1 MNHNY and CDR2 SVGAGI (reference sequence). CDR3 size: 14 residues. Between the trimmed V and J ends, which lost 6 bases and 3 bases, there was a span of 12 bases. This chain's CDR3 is CASRRGRDNQPQHF. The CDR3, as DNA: TGTGCCAGCAGAAGGGGTCGTGACAATCAGCCCCAGCATTTT.

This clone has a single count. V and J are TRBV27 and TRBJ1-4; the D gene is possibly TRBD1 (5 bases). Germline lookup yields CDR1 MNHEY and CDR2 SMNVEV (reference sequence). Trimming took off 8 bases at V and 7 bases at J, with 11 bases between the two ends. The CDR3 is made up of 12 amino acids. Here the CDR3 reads CASGSGGEKLFF. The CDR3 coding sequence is TGTGCCAGCGGTTCGGGGGGTGAAAAACTGTTTTTT.

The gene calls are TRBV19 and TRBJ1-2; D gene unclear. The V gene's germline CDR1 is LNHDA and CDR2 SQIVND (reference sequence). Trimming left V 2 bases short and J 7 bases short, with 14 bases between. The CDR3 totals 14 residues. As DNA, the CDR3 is TGTGCCAGTAGTATAACGGTGGTGAAGGTTGGCTACACCTTC. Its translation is CASSITVVKVGYTF.

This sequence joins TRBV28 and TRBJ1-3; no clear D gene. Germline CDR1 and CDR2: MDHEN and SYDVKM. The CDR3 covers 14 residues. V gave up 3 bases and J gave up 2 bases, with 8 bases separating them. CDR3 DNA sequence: TGTGCCAGCAGTTTCCCCGGAGCTGGAAACACCATATATTTT. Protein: CASSFPGAGNTIYF.

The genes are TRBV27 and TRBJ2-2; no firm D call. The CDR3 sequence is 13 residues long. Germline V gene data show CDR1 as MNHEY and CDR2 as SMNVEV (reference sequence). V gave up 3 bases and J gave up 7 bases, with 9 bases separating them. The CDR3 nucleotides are TGTGCCAGCAGTTTTCGAGGCCTCGGGGAGCTGTTTTTT. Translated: CASSFRGLGELFF.

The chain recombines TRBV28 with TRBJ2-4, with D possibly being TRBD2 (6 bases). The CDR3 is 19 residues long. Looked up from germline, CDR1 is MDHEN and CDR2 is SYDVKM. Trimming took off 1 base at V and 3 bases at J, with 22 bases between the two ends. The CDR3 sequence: CASSLSSISGDWGKNIQYF. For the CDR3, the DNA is TGTGCCAGCAGTTTATCTTCTATCTCGGGGGATTGGGGCAAAAACATTCAGTACTTC. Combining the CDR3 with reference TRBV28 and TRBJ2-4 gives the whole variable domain DVKVTQSSRYLVKRTGEKVFLECVQDMDHENMFWYRQDPGLGLRLIYFSYDVKMKEKGDIPEGYSVSREKKERFSLILESASTNQTSMYLCASSLSSISGDWGKNIQYFGAGTRLSVL.

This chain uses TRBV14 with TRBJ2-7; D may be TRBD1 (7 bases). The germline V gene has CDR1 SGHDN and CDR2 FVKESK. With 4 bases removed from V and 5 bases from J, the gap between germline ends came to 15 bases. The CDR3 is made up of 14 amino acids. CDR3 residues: CASSRRGPHDEQYF. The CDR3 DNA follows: TGTGCCAGCAGCCGGAGGGGGCCCCACGACGAGCAGTACTTC.

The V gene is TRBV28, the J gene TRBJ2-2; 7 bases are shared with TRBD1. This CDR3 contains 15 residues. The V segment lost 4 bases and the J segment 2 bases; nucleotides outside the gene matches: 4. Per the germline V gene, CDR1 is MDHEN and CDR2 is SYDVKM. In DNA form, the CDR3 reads TGTGCCAGCAGTTCCGACAGGGCCAACACCGGGGAGCTGTTTTTT. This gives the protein CASSSDRANTGELFF.

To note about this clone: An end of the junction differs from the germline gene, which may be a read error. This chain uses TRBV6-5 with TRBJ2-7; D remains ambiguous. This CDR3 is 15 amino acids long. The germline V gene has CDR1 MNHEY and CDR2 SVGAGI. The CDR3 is CASSNSWGFGYKQYF. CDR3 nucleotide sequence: TGTGCCAGCAGTAACTCCTGGGGTTTCGGGTACAAGCAGTACTTC.